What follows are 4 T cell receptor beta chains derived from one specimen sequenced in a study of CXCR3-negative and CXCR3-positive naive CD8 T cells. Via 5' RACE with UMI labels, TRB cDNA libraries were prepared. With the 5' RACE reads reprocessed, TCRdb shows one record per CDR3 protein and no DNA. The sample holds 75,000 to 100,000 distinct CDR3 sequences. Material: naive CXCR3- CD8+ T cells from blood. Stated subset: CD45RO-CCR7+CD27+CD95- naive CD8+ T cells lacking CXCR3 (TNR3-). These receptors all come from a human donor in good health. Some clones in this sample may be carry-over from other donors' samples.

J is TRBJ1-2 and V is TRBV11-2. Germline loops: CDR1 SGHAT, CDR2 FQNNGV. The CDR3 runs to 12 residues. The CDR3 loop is CASSLTTNGYTF.

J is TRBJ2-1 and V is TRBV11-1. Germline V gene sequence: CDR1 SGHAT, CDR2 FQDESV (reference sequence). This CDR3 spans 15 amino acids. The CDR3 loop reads CASSLVALSYNEQFF.

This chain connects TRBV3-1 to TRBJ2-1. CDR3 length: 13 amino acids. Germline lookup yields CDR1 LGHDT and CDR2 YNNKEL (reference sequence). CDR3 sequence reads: CASSQDTVIEQFF.

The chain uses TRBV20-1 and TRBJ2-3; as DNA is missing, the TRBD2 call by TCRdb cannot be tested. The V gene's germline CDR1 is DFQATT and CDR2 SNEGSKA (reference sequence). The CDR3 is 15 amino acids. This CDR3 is CSATSGEDSTDTQYF.